The 22 T cell receptor beta chains given below trace back to one sample, sequenced in a study of cytotoxic CD8 clonotypes in ibrutinib-treated CLL. The repertoire was sequenced with immunoSEQ multiplex PCR; TCRdb's copy has only in-frame clones and lacks some. The repertoire includes tens of thousands of clones, about 69% of them detected once, and roughly 21% sits in the top ten. This material consisted of PBMCs, taken after 24 months of ibrutinib treatment. All receptors come from a human donor with chronic lymphocytic leukemia.

The chain couples TRBV7-3 to TRBJ2-3, with 10 bases fitting TRBD2. The V gene's germline CDR1 is SGHTA and CDR2 FQGTGA. J was trimmed by 4 bases and V by 1 base; bases with no gene match: 5. This CDR3 comprises 16 residues. This chain's CDR3 is CASSLKGLANPDTQYF. CDR3 in DNA: TGTGCCAGCAGCTTAAAGGGACTAGCGAACCCAGATACGCAGTATTTT.

The chain carries TRBV6-6 and TRBJ1-2, with TRBD1 matching 10 bases. The CDR3 length is 14 residues. J was trimmed by 10 bases and V by 3 bases; bases with no gene match: 8. Looked up from germline, CDR1 is MNHNY and CDR2 is SVGAGI (reference sequence). CDR3 DNA: TGTGCCAGCAGTTATTCGGGACAGGGGTTTGACTACACCTTC. Translated, it gives CASSYSGQGFDYTF.

Comment on this clone: One junction end disagrees with the germline gene, perhaps due to a read error. This chain links TRBV10-3 with TRBJ2-1; D not resolved. Looked up from germline, CDR1 is ENHRY and CDR2 is SYGVKD. The CDR3 is 15 amino acids. The CDR3 reads CAISPNPRFDNEQFF. The CDR3 DNA sequence: TGTGCCATCAGTCCGAATCCAAGGTTTGACAATGAACAGTTCTTC.

V gene TRBV6-6 combines with J gene TRBJ2-3; 9 bases agree with TRBD2. Trimming took 7 bases from V and 4 from J; bases not matched to a gene: 9. CDR3 length: 15 residues. Germline loops: CDR1 MNHNY, CDR2 SVGAGI (reference sequence). The CDR3 nucleotides read TGTGCCAGCACAGGCGAACTAGCGGGCCCAGATACGCAGTATTTT. Translation gives CASTGELAGPDTQYF.

This clone came up once. CDR3 DNA sequence: TGTGCCTGGAGTGTAATGGCGGCTTCTATTGAAAAACTGTTTTTT. It is translated as CAWSVMAASIEKLFF. The V and J genes are TRBV30 and TRBJ1-4; D ambiguous. V was pared by 0 bases and J by 7 bases, with 15 bases between. The germline CDR1 and CDR2 sequences are GTSNPN and SVGIG (reference sequence). The CDR3 runs to 15 residues.

The chain combines TRBV10-3 with TRBJ2-3, with TRBD1 as a possible D gene (6 bases). The CDR3 is 14 amino acids. Germline V CDR1 and CDR2: ENHRY, SYGVKD. The V and J ends lost 6 bases and 5 bases respectively, with 15 bases between them. DNA of the CDR3: TGTGCCATCAGAGGGGGAGAGGCAATAGATACGCAGTATTTT. This sequence encodes CAIRGGEAIDTQYF.

The chain uses TRBV13 and TRBJ2-2; the match to TRBD2 covers 7 bases. This CDR3 spans 16 amino acids. The V gene end was trimmed by 3 bases and the J gene end by 5 bases; junction bases not matched to a gene: 9. Germline CDR1 reads PRHDT; CDR2 reads FYEKMQ (reference sequence). CDR3 in amino acids: CASSFMGGSATGELFF. CDR3 DNA: TGTGCCAGCAGCTTCATGGGGGGGTCCGCGACCGGGGAGCTGTTTTTT.

The V gene is TRBV13, the J gene TRBJ2-2; D remains ambiguous. Germline values: CDR1 PRHDT, CDR2 FYEKMQ (reference sequence). The CDR3 is made up of 15 amino acids. The V and J ends lost 5 bases and 4 bases respectively, with 14 bases between them. CDR3 nucleotides: TGTGCCAGCAGCCGTCTAACAGAGGCCACCGGGGAGCTGTTTTTT. Protein: CASSRLTEATGELFF.

The table lists this clone with many counts. This chain connects TRBV2 to TRBJ1-2; D perhaps matches TRBD1 (5 bases). Germline assignment: CDR1 SNHLY and CDR2 FYNNEI. The CDR3 runs 13 residues. V lost 4 bases to trimming and J lost 7 bases, with 13 bases between them. For the CDR3, the DNA is TGTGCCAGCAGTGCGGAGGTGGGACGTGGCTACACCTTC. Amino acids: CASSAEVGRGYTF. Using reference TRBV2 and TRBJ1-2 for the parts outside the CDR3, the full variable domain is EPEVTQTPSHQVTQMGQEVILRCVPISNHLYFYWYRQILGQKVEFLVSFYNNEISEKSEIFDDQFSVERPDGSNFTLKIRSTKLEDSAMYFCASSAEVGRGYTFGSGTRLTVV.

The rearrangement links TRBV10-3 to TRBJ2-1; 9 nucleotides match TRBD1. The germline V gene has CDR1 ENHRY and CDR2 SYGVKD. V dropped 6 bases and J dropped 7; count of bases not matched to a gene: 7. The CDR3 is 14 residues long. The CDR3 DNA follows: TGTGCCATCAGGCCGGGACAGGGTTTAAATGAGCAGTTCTTC. Translated, it gives CAIRPGQGLNEQFF.

This chain connects TRBV6-5 to TRBJ1-5; unclear D gene. Germline V lookup: CDR1 MNHEY, CDR2 SVGAGI. The V end was cut by 8 bases, the J end by 2 bases, with 10 bases between. The CDR3 covers 13 residues. The CDR3 DNA follows: TGTGCCAGCCGGGGTCGGGGCAATCAGCCCCAGCATTTT. Its protein is CASRGRGNQPQHF.

This chain uses TRBV30 with TRBJ2-5; no clear D. The germline gives CDR1 GTSNPN, CDR2 SVGIG (reference sequence). The CDR3 is 12 amino acids. The ends were cut back, 3 bases at V and 5 bases at J, with 10 bases in the middle. The CDR3 loop is CAWRLASETQYF. CDR3 nucleotides: TGTGCCTGGAGACTGGCATCCGAGACCCAGTACTTC.

This clone was detected once. The chain recombines TRBV11-1 with TRBJ2-3, with D perhaps matching TRBD2 (6 bases). Germline V gives CDR1 SGHAT, CDR2 FQDESV (reference sequence). This CDR3 comprises 13 residues. Trimming took 1 base from V and 6 from J, leaving 8 bases between them. CDR3 in DNA: TGTGCCAGCAGCTTAGAGGAGGGGGATACGCAGTATTTT. Translated, it gives CASSLEEGDTQYF.

The CDR3 sequence: CSASNTEAFF. In DNA form, the CDR3 reads TGCAGCGCGTCAAACACTGAAGCTTTCTTT. The V gene is TRBV29-1, the J gene TRBJ1-1; no reliable D call. The V gene lost 7 bases and the J gene lost 2 bases, with 5 bases spanning the gap. Germline CDR1 and CDR2: SQVTM and ANQGSEA. The CDR3 totals 10 residues.

This chain links TRBV15 with TRBJ1-2; D is uncertain. The CDR3 extends over 15 amino acids. V lost 6 bases to trimming and J lost 4 bases, with 18 bases between them. Germline CDR1 and CDR2: LNHNV and YYDKDF (reference sequence). CDR3 loop: CATSFGWQPTYGYTF. CDR3 nucleotides: TGTGCCACCAGTTTCGGGTGGCAACCAACCTATGGCTACACCTTC. Together with reference TRBV15 and TRBJ1-2, the CDR3 gives the full variable domain: DAMVIQNPRYQVTQFGKPVTLSCSQTLNHNVMYWYQQKSSQAPKLLFHYYDKDFNNEADTPDNFQSRRPNTSFCFLDIRSPGLGDTAMYLCATSFGWQPTYGYTFGSGTRLTVV.

The chain has TRBV5-1 and TRBJ2-3; 9 bases fit TRBD1. Germline V CDR1 and CDR2: SGHRS, YFSETQ. The CDR3 consists of 14 residues. J gave up 6 bases and V 4 bases, and 6 bases lay outside the gene matches. DNA of the CDR3: TGCGCCAGCAGCGCGGGACAGGGAACCGATACGCAGTATTTT. It is translated as CASSAGQGTDTQYF.

CDR3 residues: CASSLAQGHEQYF. The CDR3 DNA reads TGTGCCAGCAGCTTAGCACAGGGCCACGAGCAGTACTTC. The chain joins TRBV7-9 to TRBJ2-7; possible D gene TRBD1, 6 bases. Germline V gives CDR1 SEHNR, CDR2 FQNEAQ (reference sequence). With 0 bases removed from V and 5 bases from J, the gap between germline ends came to 8 bases. This CDR3 has 13 residues.

The table lists this clone with many counts. In nucleotides, the CDR3 is TGCGCCAGCAGCCAAGGAAGAGCCGGGGAGCTGTTTTTT. Its protein is CASSQGRAGELFF. This chain joins TRBV4-3 and TRBJ2-2; D not certain. Per the germline V gene, CDR1 is LGHNA and CDR2 is YSLEER. V lost 1 base and J 6 bases, leaving 6 bases between the germline ends. CDR3 length equals 13 residues.

The V call is TRBV15, the J call TRBJ2-7; the D is unclear. Looked up from germline, CDR1 is LNHNV and CDR2 is YYDKDF (reference sequence). CDR3 length: 14 amino acids. The V gene lost 1 base and the J gene lost 4 bases, with 11 bases spanning the gap. The CDR3 region has the DNA TGTGCCACCAGCAGAGGAACCGCACCGTACGAGCAGTACTTC. Protein sequence: CATSRGTAPYEQYF.

The chain uses TRBV10-3 and TRBJ1-2, with TRBD1 identical over 9 bases. The CDR3 consists of 14 residues. The V gene's germline CDR1 is ENHRY and CDR2 SYGVKD. The junction had 5 bases not matched to a gene; V was cut back by 5 bases and J by 4 bases. The chain's CDR3 is CAISTDRGGYGYTF. CDR3 DNA: TGTGCCATCAGTACGGACAGGGGCGGCTATGGCTACACCTTC.

This clone was found a few times. The chain joins TRBV2 to TRBJ2-7; D may be TRBD2 (5 bases). The ends were cut back, 2 bases at V and 3 bases at J, with 11 bases in the middle. Germline V CDR1 and CDR2: SNHLY, FYNNEI. The CDR3 has 14 residues. The CDR3 spells CASSERRKYYEQYF. The CDR3 region has the DNA TGTGCCAGCAGTGAAAGGAGGAAGTACTACGAGCAGTACTTC.

This chain connects TRBV18 to TRBJ2-1; 9 bases align to TRBD1. Germline values: CDR1 KGHSH, CDR2 LQKENI. The V and J ends lost 6 bases and 10 bases, in that order; junction bases with no gene match: 13. The CDR3 is 15 amino acids. CDR3 in amino acids: CASSPTGTGRLEQFF. DNA of the CDR3: TGTGCCAGCTCCCCGACCGGGACAGGGAGATTGGAGCAGTTCTTC.